This TCR beta chain was sequenced during a study of response to subunit inactivated influenza vaccine. Germline values: CDR1 LGHNA, CDR2 YNFKEQ. The CDR3 has 13 amino acids. Trimming cost V 3 bases and J 2 bases, with 7 bases left between them. TCRdb passed the RT-PCR reads through MiXCR, listing each CDR3 protein once. The sample lists 500,000 to 600,000 distinct CDR3 sequences; about 11% were seen once. These same records also appear under a second study, on T cells expressing NK-cell markers. As reported in that work: Template switching by 5'RACE with UMIs generated the TCR beta cDNA. One of eight sequenced donors was HCMV-seronegative; the other seven were seropositive. Dominant NKG2C+ clonotype frequencies of 1.0-7.0% of CD8+ T cells were measured in roughly 6 donors. The study left the HCMV specificity of expanded NKG2C+ T cell clones unresolved.

Here the sequenced sample was PBMCs from blood, taken on the day of vaccination. The receptor was derived from a man between 50 and 59 years old who received an inactivated influenza vaccine. The rearrangement uses TRBV4-2 and TRBJ2-5, with D uncertain. For the CDR3, the DNA is TGTGCCAGCAGCCATGAGAGACAAGAGACCCAGTACTTC. This translates into CASSHERQETQYF.